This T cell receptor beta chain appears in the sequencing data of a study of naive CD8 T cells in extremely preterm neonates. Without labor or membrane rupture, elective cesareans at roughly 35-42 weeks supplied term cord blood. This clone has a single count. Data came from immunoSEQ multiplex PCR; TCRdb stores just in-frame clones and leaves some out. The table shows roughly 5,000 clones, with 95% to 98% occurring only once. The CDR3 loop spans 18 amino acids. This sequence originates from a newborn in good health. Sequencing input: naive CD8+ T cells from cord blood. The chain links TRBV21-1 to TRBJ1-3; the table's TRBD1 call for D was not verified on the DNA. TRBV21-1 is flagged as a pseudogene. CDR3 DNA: TGTGCCAGCAGACGACTGACCGGGACAGGGGAATGGGGTAACACCATATATTTT. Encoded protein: CASRRLTGTGEWGNTIYF.